This entry lists 31 T cell receptor beta chains sequenced from one sample in a study of tumor-infiltrating lymphocytes in primary liver carcinoma. Germline DNA was also extracted, and blood RNA derived from unsorted whole blood. The investigators made TCR beta cDNA from around 530 ng total RNA, using a constant-region primer. It was through three nested multiplex PCR rounds of slightly modified ARM-PCR that TCR beta libraries arose. PCR rounds one and two used TRBV1-TRBV30 forward primers with a C-beta reverse primer for around 11 cycles each. TCRdb reprocessed the multiplex PCR reads with MiXCR, giving one entry per CDR3 protein. Of under 200,000 distinct CDR3 sequences listed, almost 65% are singletons. Material: peripheral blood. All receptors come from a woman in her sixties with primary liver carcinoma and hepatitis B virus infection.

This clonotype was detected ten times or more. This chain connects TRBV6-5 to TRBJ2-7; 13 nucleotides line up with TRBD2. This CDR3 is 17 amino acids long. CDR1 and CDR2 from the germline V gene are MNHEY and SVGAGI. V dropped 2 bases and J dropped 2; count of bases not matched to a gene: 6. The CDR3 coding sequence is TGTGCCAGCAGTTACAAGGTCGGGACTAGCGGGACCTACGAGCAGTACTTC. Its protein is CASSYKVGTSGTYEQYF.

With regard to this clonotype: A read error may account for a junction end that differs from germline. CDR3 coding DNA: TGTGTCAGCACCATCGGACTAGCGGACTCCTACGAGCAGTACTTC. It specifies CVSTIGLADSYEQYF. This chain uses TRBV11-2 with TRBJ2-7, with 10 nucleotides matching TRBD2. Germline loops: CDR1 SGHAT, CDR2 FQNNGV. The CDR3 contains 15 residues. Full variable domain (missing parts from reference TRBV11-2 and TRBJ2-7): EAGVAQSPRYKIIEKRQSVAFWCNPISGHATLYWYQQILGQGPKLLIQFQNNGVVDDSQLPKDRFSAERLKGVDSTLKIQPAKLEDSAVYLCVSTIGLADSYEQYFGPGTRLTVT.

About this clonotype itself: The CDR3 end shows no conserved phenylalanine or tryptophan, and so a read error is likely. J is TRBJ2-5 and V is TRBV11-2; the match to TRBD2 covers 8 bases. The CDR3 consists of 15 residues. Germline V CDR1 and CDR2: SGHAT, FQNNGV. V lost 5 bases, J lost 0 bases, and 5 bases stayed unmatched. CDR3 bases: TGTGCCAGCAGCCCAATAGCGGGGAACCAAGAGACCCAGTACTCC. This codes for CASSPIAGNQETQYS.

This clonotype appeared a single time. The junction and the germline gene differ at one end; a read error may be behind it. The chain recombines TRBV11-3 with TRBJ1-1; tentatively, D is TRBD1 (5 bases). CDR3 length: 15 residues. Per the germline V gene, CDR1 is SGHNT and CDR2 is YENEEA. CDR3 DNA: TGTGTCAGCAGCTTAGGGACTCTGGGTAACACTGAAGCTTTCTTT. As protein: CVSSLGTLGNTEAFF.

Details on this clonotype: Sequence at one end of the junction differs from germline and may be a read error. The rearrangement uses TRBV29-1 and TRBJ2-1; D gene unclear. CDR1 and CDR2 from the germline V gene are SQVTM and ANQGSEA. The CDR3 runs 14 residues. The CDR3 DNA is TGCAGCTCTAATCTGTTGCGGACCTACAATGAGCAATTCTTC. Amino acids: CSSNLLRTYNEQFF.

With respect to this clonotype: This may be a read error, as it is one base from a much larger clone. The rearrangement uses TRBV4-2 and TRBJ1-4; D is ambiguous. The CDR3 is 15 residues long. Germline CDR1 reads LGHNA; CDR2 reads YNFKEQ. The DNA for the CDR3 is TGTGCCAGCAGCGAAGAGGGCTCGGCTAATGAAAAACTGTTTTTT. Its translation is CASSEEGSANEKLFF.

As to this clonotype: One end of the junction is discordant with germline, which a read error may explain. The chain employs TRBV7-9 and TRBJ2-3; D might be TRBD1 (6 bases). Per germline, CDR1 SEHNR and CDR2 FQNEAQ (reference sequence). This CDR3 spans 16 amino acids. The chain's CDR3 is CANSSDSGADTDTQYF. CDR3 DNA: TGTGCCAACAGCTCGGACAGTGGAGCGGACACAGATACGCAGTATTTT.

As for this clonotype: A read error may produce the germline difference seen at one junction end. This rearrangement joins TRBV4-2 to TRBJ2-1, with TRBD2 identical over 12 bases. CDR1 LGHNA and CDR2 YNFKEQ come from the germline V gene. The CDR3 is 16 amino acids. CDR3 amino acids: CVSSLEGLAGNNEQFF. The CDR3 region has the DNA TGTGTCAGCAGCCTAGAGGGACTAGCGGGCAACAATGAGCAGTTCTTC.

This chain uses TRBV5-6 with TRBJ2-7; TRBD2 matches at 7 bases. V shed 4 bases, J shed 2 bases, and the junction held 18 bases outside the gene matches. The CDR3 loop spans 18 amino acids. Per the germline V gene, CDR1 is SGHDT and CDR2 is YYEEEE. The CDR3 coding sequence is TGTGCCAGCAGCCCAACGGGGACCGTGGCGGGAGTGACCTACGAGCAGTACTTC. As protein: CASSPTGTVAGVTYEQYF. The full variable domain, its missing parts supplied by reference TRBV5-6 and TRBJ2-7, is DAGVTQSPTHLIKTRGQQVTLRCSPKSGHDTVSWYQQALGQGPQFIFQYYEEEERQRGNFPDRFSGHQFPNYSSELNVNALLLGDSALYLCASSPTGTVAGVTYEQYFGPGTRLTVT.

Details on this clonotype: The junction and the germline gene differ at one end; a read error may be behind it. For the CDR3, the DNA is TGTGCCAGCACTTTAGGGGCAGTTGGGGCTTATGGCTACACCTTC. As protein: CASTLGAVGAYGYTF. The chain uses TRBV12-3 or TRBV12-4 and TRBJ1-2; weak D call: TRBD1 (5 bases). The CDR3 runs 15 residues.

For this clonotype: The junction does not match germline at one end; this may be a read error. The V call is TRBV29-1, the J call TRBJ2-1; 14 bases fit TRBD2. The CDR3 runs to 16 residues. The germline gives CDR1 SQVTM, CDR2 ANQGSEA. CDR3 nucleotide sequence: TGCCGCGTTGCGAAGAGGGGGACTAGCGGGAGCAATGAGCAGTTGTTC. Residues: CRVAKRGTSGSNEQLF.

To note about this clonotype: At one end the junction does not follow the germline gene, possibly because of a read error. The V gene is TRBV7-9, the J gene TRBJ2-5; the D gene is possibly TRBD1 (5 bases). Germline lookup yields CDR1 SEHNR and CDR2 FQNEAQ (reference sequence). The CDR3 spans 15 residues. CDR3 sequence (DNA): TGTGCCGGCAGCTTAAGGGTAGGGGCCTCCGGGACCCAGTACTTC. Translation gives CAGSLRVGASGTQYF.

This clonotype was observed at least ten times. CDR3 amino acids: CASSAQLAGGGTQYF. As DNA, the CDR3 is TGTGCCAGCAGCGCCCAACTAGCGGGAGGGGGTACGCAGTATTTT. The rearrangement joins TRBV11-2 to TRBJ2-3; 13 bases are shared with TRBD2. The J segment lost 8 bases and the V segment lost 5 bases, leaving 7 bases of the junction unmatched. Germline values: CDR1 SGHAT, CDR2 FQNNGV. There are 15 residues in the CDR3.

The V gene is TRBV11-2, the J gene TRBJ2-5, with 11 nucleotides matching TRBD2. Losses at the gene ends were 9 bases for V and 6 bases for J; bases not matched to a gene: 9. CDR3 length: 14 amino acids. CDR1 is SGHAT and CDR2 is FQNNGV in the germline V gene. Here the CDR3 reads CASRRLAGRKTQYF. CDR3 sequence (DNA): TGTGCCAGTAGGCGACTAGCGGGAAGAAAGACCCAGTACTTC.

The chain couples TRBV11-2 to TRBJ1-2; TRBD1 might be the D (5 bases). With 7 bases removed from V and 8 bases from J, the gap between germline ends came to 20 bases. CDR3 length: 14 residues. Germline-derived CDR1 and CDR2 are SGHAT and FQNNGV. The CDR3 sequence: CASTMGEQAYGYTF. The CDR3 DNA follows: TGTGCCAGCACCATGGGGGAGCAGGCGTACGGCTACACCTTC.

The rearrangement joins TRBV11-2 to TRBJ2-7, with a weak D call TRBD2 (5 bases). Trimming took off 5 bases at V and 2 bases at J, with 7 bases between the two ends. Per germline, CDR1 SGHAT and CDR2 FQNNGV. There are 12 residues in the CDR3. The CDR3, as DNA: TGTGCCAGCAGCGCCGGGGCCTACGAGCAGTACTTC. The encoded protein is CASSAGAYEQYF.

Comments on this clonotype: A much larger clonotype is one base distant, so this may be a read error. This sequence joins TRBV4-1 and TRBJ1-4; 8 bases fit TRBD1. The junction had 15 bases not matched to a gene; V was cut back by 4 bases and J by 11 bases. Germline assignment: CDR1 MGHRA and CDR2 YSYEKL. This CDR3 region has 16 residues. DNA of the CDR3: TGCGCCAGCAGCCCTACCCCCAGGGACAGGTGGCAGAAACTGTTTTTT. Translation: CASSPTPRDRWQKLFF.

With respect to this clonotype: One end of the junction fails to match germline, which may point to a read error. V usage is TRBV11-3 and J usage is TRBJ1-4; 9 nucleotides agree with TRBD1. Germline V lookup: CDR1 SGHNT, CDR2 YENEEA. CDR3 length: 15 residues. The CDR3 is CACSLSGQGTERLFF. CDR3 DNA sequence: TGTGCCTGCAGCTTATCGGGACAGGGAACTGAAAGACTGTTTTTT.

In the case of this clonotype: This may arise from a read error, as a much more abundant clone is one base away. The chain uses TRBV6-1 and TRBJ1-2, with unresolved D. V lost 10 bases and J lost 0, with 24 bases in between. The CDR3 length is 17 residues. CDR1 is MNHNS and CDR2 is SASEGT in the germline V gene. The CDR3 nucleotides are TGTGCCACCCCGGTAAGGGCAGTGAGGCAAGCTAACTATGGCTACACCTTC. It yields the protein CATPVRAVRQANYGYTF.

The gene calls are TRBV11-2 and TRBJ2-7; D might be TRBD2 (6 bases). The CDR3 sequence is 16 residues long. CDR1 is SGHAT, CDR2 FQNNGV, per germline. Deletions cut 0 bases from V and 1 base from J, with 13 bases between. The CDR3 sequence is CASSLDLGLRSYEQYF. CDR3 sequence (DNA): TGTGCCAGCAGCTTAGACCTGGGACTGAGGTCCTACGAGCAGTACTTC.

This clonotype was recorded at least ten times. The V call is TRBV11-1, the J call TRBJ1-6, with D maybe TRBD1 (5 bases). This CDR3 contains 14 residues. V lost 4 bases, J lost 7 bases, and 11 bases lay in between. Germline V CDR1 and CDR2: SGHAT, FQDESV (reference sequence). The DNA of the CDR3 is TGTGCCAGCAGCTCGCGCGGGGGGAATTCACCCCTCCACTTT. Its protein is CASSSRGGNSPLHF.

The chain carries TRBV28 and TRBJ2-2, with no clear D. The ends were cut back, 6 bases at V and 2 bases at J, with 13 bases in the middle. This CDR3 contains 15 residues. Germline V CDR1 and CDR2: MDHEN, SYDVKM. The CDR3 DNA sequence: TGTGCCAGCAGGAGACCCGGACCCAACACCGGGGAGCTGTTTTTT. Its protein product is CASRRPGPNTGELFF. The whole variable domain, filled in from reference TRBV28 and TRBJ2-2, reads DVKVTQSSRYLVKRTGEKVFLECVQDMDHENMFWYRQDPGLGLRLIYFSYDVKMKEKGDIPEGYSVSREKKERFSLILESASTNQTSMYLCASRRPGPNTGELFFGEGSRLTVL.

The sample holds a few counts of this clonotype. The chain uses TRBV10-3 and TRBJ2-7; 11 bases align to TRBD1. With 9 bases clipped from V and 8 bases from J, the junction kept 9 bases outside the gene matches. The CDR3 consists of 13 residues. Looked up from germline, CDR1 is ENHRY and CDR2 is SYGVKD. DNA for the CDR3: TGTGCCATTCGAGGGGGACAGGGGGTGAAGCAGTACTTC. Encoded protein: CAIRGGQGVKQYF.

This clonotype was seen many times. The chain has TRBV11-2 and TRBJ2-3; no firm D call. The CDR3 runs 13 residues. Trimming removed 4 bases at V and 5 bases at J, with 10 bases between. Germline values: CDR1 SGHAT, CDR2 FQNNGV. The chain's CDR3 is CASSSPLVDTQYF. The CDR3 coding sequence is TGTGCCAGCAGCTCCCCCTTAGTAGATACGCAGTATTTT. Variable domain in full (rest from reference TRBV11-2 and TRBJ2-3): EAGVAQSPRYKIIEKRQSVAFWCNPISGHATLYWYQQILGQGPKLLIQFQNNGVVDDSQLPKDRFSAERLKGVDSTLKIQPAKLEDSAVYLCASSSPLVDTQYFGPGTRLTVL.

This clonotype came up once. A read error is possible here, since a much larger clone lies one base away. The gene calls are TRBV6-1 and TRBJ1-1; D is possibly TRBD1 (5 bases). Germline values: CDR1 MNHNS, CDR2 SASEGT. CDR3 length: 13 amino acids. In nucleotides, the CDR3 is TGTGCCAGCAGTGTATGGGGGAACACTGAAGCTCTCTTT. Amino acid sequence: CASSVWGNTEALF.

A word on this clonotype: A clone one base away is much larger, so this may be a read error. The CDR3 region has the DNA TGTGCTAGTGGGTCGGGACTAGCGACGGCAGATACGCAGTTTTTT. It is translated as CASGSGLATADTQFF. The chain is built from TRBV12-5 and TRBJ2-3; 10 bases fit TRBD2. Germline V gives CDR1 LGHNT, CDR2 FRNRAP. CDR3 length: 15 amino acids.

This clonotype was observed at least ten times. The chain recombines TRBV4-1 with TRBJ1-2; D may be TRBD1 (5 bases). The CDR3 extends over 15 amino acids. Trimming took 0 bases from V and 4 from J, leaving 12 bases between them. The germline gives CDR1 MGHRA, CDR2 YSYEKL. For the CDR3, the DNA is TGCGCCAGCAGCCAAGAGGGGGGGAGGAGCTATGGCTACACCTTC. Residues: CASSQEGGRSYGYTF.

The V and J genes are TRBV5-1 and TRBJ2-7, with 7 bases lining up with TRBD2. The CDR3 runs 15 residues. Losses at the gene ends were 6 bases for V and 4 bases for J; bases not matched to a gene: 13. CDR1 and CDR2 from the germline V gene are SGHRS and YFSETQ. The CDR3 is CASKTTGTTAYEQYF. The DNA of the CDR3 is TGCGCCAGCAAGACTACCGGGACTACCGCATACGAGCAGTACTTC.

The CDR3: CASSPRVGLAGKNTGEPFF. The CDR3, as DNA: TGTGCCAGCAGTCCTCGGGTGGGACTAGCGGGAAAGAACACCGGGGAACCGTTTTTT. V is TRBV12-3 or TRBV12-4 and J is TRBJ2-2; 13 nucleotides match TRBD2. The CDR3 sequence is 19 residues long. V gave up 5 bases and J gave up 16 bases; unmatched junction bases: 25.

Regarding this clonotype: Since a much larger clone is just one base distant, this may be a read error. CDR3 amino acids: CASTQRGVNIRYF. CDR3 in DNA: TGTGCCAGCACCCAGAGAGGGGTAAACATTCGGTACTTC. This chain connects TRBV6-6 to TRBJ2-4; either TRBD1 or TRBD2 may supply D (5 bases each). Germline loops: CDR1 MNHNY, CDR2 SVGAGI (reference sequence). The CDR3 spans 13 residues.

For this clonotype: A much larger clonotype is one base distant, so this may be a read error. The CDR3 sequence: CARSIASWDEQFF. CDR3 DNA sequence: TGTGCCAGAAGCATTGCCTCGTGGGATGAGCAGTTCTTC. This chain connects TRBV5-4 to TRBJ2-1; D gene uncertain. Germline V lookup: CDR1 SGHNT, CDR2 YYREEE (reference sequence). This CDR3 comprises 13 residues. The V and J ends lost 8 bases and 8 bases respectively, with 17 bases between them.